This T cell receptor (beta chain) appears in the sequencing data of a study of cytomegalovirus exposure and HLA in healthy donors. The CDR3 consists of 15 residues. Germline trimming cut 2 bases from V and 10 bases from J; bases unmatched to any gene: 8. Germline CDR1 is MNHNY and CDR2 is SVGAGI (reference sequence). Both 60 Vbeta primers and 13 Jbeta primers went into the PCR. Repertoires were generated with immunoSEQ multiplex PCR, while TCRdb's copy carries only in-frame clones and drops some. This repertoire shows approximately 78,000 clones, 65% to 70% found once; its top ten account for roughly 20%.

The rearrangement joins TRBV6-6 to TRBJ1-6; TRBD1 aligns across 7 bases. The sample consisted of PBMCs. The sequence derives from a man in his forties or fifties in good health and CMV-seropositive. CDR3 sequence (DNA): TGTGCCAGCAGTTACGAGACAGGGTTGGGGTCACCCCTCCACTTT. It translates to CASSYETGLGSPLHF.